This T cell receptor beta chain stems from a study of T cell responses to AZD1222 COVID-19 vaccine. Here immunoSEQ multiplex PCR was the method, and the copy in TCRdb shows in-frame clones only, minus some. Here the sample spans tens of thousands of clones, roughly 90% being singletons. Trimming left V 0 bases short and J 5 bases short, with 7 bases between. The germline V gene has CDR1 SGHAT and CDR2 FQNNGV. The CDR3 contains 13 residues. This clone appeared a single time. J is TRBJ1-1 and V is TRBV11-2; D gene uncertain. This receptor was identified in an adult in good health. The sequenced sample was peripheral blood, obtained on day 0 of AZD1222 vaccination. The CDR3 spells CASSLESATEAFF. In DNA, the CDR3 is TGTGCCAGCAGCTTAGAAAGCGCTACTGAAGCTTTCTTT.